This entry lists 32 T cell receptor beta chains sequenced from one sample in a study of T cells in Graves' hyperthyroidism and ophthalmopathy. Using RNA transcripts as the source, TCR beta CDR3 regions were amplified. With the HTBI primer set, the TCR CDR3 went through a first round of RT-PCR. TCRdb fed the multiplex PCR reads into MiXCR, producing one record per CDR3 protein. This sample has roughly 500,000 distinct CDR3 sequences, with around 45% found just once. Sequences were obtained from peripheral blood or thyroid tissue (not recorded which). The receptors originated from an adult woman with Graves' disease, either hyperthyroidism or ophthalmopathy (not recorded which).

This clonotype was seen repeatedly, ten times or more. The chain has TRBV18 and TRBJ2-5, with D perhaps assigned TRBD1 or TRBD2 (5 bases each). Germline CDR1 and CDR2: KGHSH and LQKENI. Deletions cut 3 bases from V and 5 bases from J, with 10 bases between. CDR3 length: 13 amino acids. The CDR3 DNA reads as TGTGCCAGCTCACCGGGACCCACCGAGACCCAGTACTTC. Amino acids: CASSPGPTETQYF. The full variable domain, in which reference TRBV18 and TRBJ2-5 provide the parts outside the CDR3, is NAGVMQNPRHLVRRRGQEARLRCSPMKGHSHVYWYRQLPEEGLKFMVYLQKENIIDESGMPKERFSAEFPKEGPSILRIQQVVRGDSAAYFCASSPGPTETQYFGPGTRLLVL.

This clonotype was picked up one time. The CDR3 spells CSVAGTGGNGYTF. The CDR3, as DNA: TGCAGCGTTGCAGGGACAGGGGGAAATGGCTACACCTTC. The J gene is TRBJ1-2, the V gene TRBV29-1, with 11 bases fitting TRBD1. The CDR3 loop spans 13 amino acids. V lost 4 bases, J lost 6 bases, and 4 bases stayed unmatched. Germline values: CDR1 SQVTM, CDR2 ANQGSEA. Full variable domain (missing parts from reference TRBV29-1 and TRBJ1-2): SAVISQKPSRDICQRGTSLTIQCQVDSQVTMMFWYRQQPGQSLTLIATANQGSEATYESGFVIDKFPISRPNLTFSTLTVSNMSPEDSSIYLCSVAGTGGNGYTFGSGTRLTVV.

This clonotype occurred a few times. J is TRBJ1-1 and V is TRBV5-4, with 12 positions matching TRBD1. The CDR3 runs to 17 residues. V lost 0 bases, J lost 5 bases, and 8 bases stayed unmatched. Per the germline V gene, CDR1 is SGHNT and CDR2 is YYREEE (reference sequence). CDR3 amino acids: CASSLAGQGATRTEAFF. In DNA, the CDR3 is TGTGCCAGCAGCTTGGCGGGACAGGGGGCTACTAGGACTGAAGCTTTCTTT.

This CDR3 is CASSLSGFGQGHLYGYTF. The CDR3 nucleotides are TGTGCCAGCAGTTTAAGTGGCTTTGGACAGGGCCATCTTTATGGCTACACCTTC. The rearrangement joins TRBV7-6 to TRBJ1-2; 8 bases are shared with TRBD1. V shed 6 bases and J 5 bases; nucleotides not matched to a gene: 20. The CDR3 is made up of 18 amino acids. Germline V gives CDR1 SGHVS, CDR2 FNYEAQ.

This clonotype was detected many times. This chain uses TRBV20-1 with TRBJ2-5; D is tentatively TRBD1 or TRBD2 (5 bases each). The CDR3 contains 13 residues. V was cut by 5 bases and J by 5 bases, with 15 bases left in between. CDR1 DFQATT and CDR2 SNEGSKA come from the germline V gene (reference sequence). The CDR3 loop is CSAWDGVVETQYF. CDR3 coding DNA: TGCAGTGCTTGGGACGGTGTGGTGGAGACCCAGTACTTC.

This rearrangement joins TRBV28 to TRBJ2-7; 7 bases match TRBD1. Germline assignment: CDR1 MDHEN and CDR2 SYDVKM. The CDR3 extends over 15 amino acids. Germline trimming cut 5 bases from V and 0 bases from J; bases unmatched to any gene: 7. In nucleotides, the CDR3 is TGTGCCAGCAGTCGAACAGGGGTCAGCTCCTACGAGCAGTACTTC. It translates to CASSRTGVSSYEQYF. The variable domain in full, with the rest retrieved from reference TRBV28 and TRBJ2-7, is DVKVTQSSRYLVKRTGEKVFLECVQDMDHENMFWYRQDPGLGLRLIYFSYDVKMKEKGDIPEGYSVSREKKERFSLILESASTNQTSMYLCASSRTGVSSYEQYFGPGTRLTVT.

This clonotype was seen repeatedly, ten times or more. The V gene is TRBV10-3, the J gene TRBJ2-2, with a tentative D call TRBD1 (5 bases). Trimming shortened V by 7 bases and J by 4 bases, and 19 bases separated the two germline ends. Germline V gene sequence: CDR1 ENHRY, CDR2 SYGVKD. CDR3 length: 16 residues. DNA for the CDR3: TGTGCCATCACCTCCCAGGCAGGGTTAGGCACCGGGGAGCTGTTTTTT. It yields the protein CAITSQAGLGTGELFF.

The chain carries TRBV7-9 and TRBJ2-2, with 7 bases that match TRBD2. Germline V CDR1 and CDR2: SEHNR, FQNEAQ (reference sequence). Trimming at V came to 11 bases and at J to 3 bases, leaving 6 bases not matched to a gene. The length of the CDR3 is 13 residues. The CDR3 loop is CAATGRYTGELFF. CDR3 sequence (DNA): TGTGCCGCTACCGGGAGGTACACCGGGGAGCTGTTTTTT.

V gene TRBV29-1 combines with J gene TRBJ1-2; the D gene is possibly TRBD1 (5 bases). The CDR3 is 15 amino acids. Between the trimmed V and J ends, which lost 3 bases and 6 bases, there was a span of 20 bases. Germline V CDR1 and CDR2: SQVTM, ANQGSEA. The CDR3 DNA reads TGCAGCGTTGATAGGGGATCCGGTGGGAGGAATGGCTACACCTTC. The encoded protein is CSVDRGSGGRNGYTF.

Turning to this clonotype: The CDR3 ends on some other residue instead of the conserved phenylalanine or tryptophan, so this is likely a read error. It is unclear where the CDR3 begins or ends on the DNA, so no DNA is shown, and the CDR3 is as TCRdb lists it. The CDR3 sequence is CATSSPARVV. The rearrangement links TRBV15 to TRBJ2-5; the table's D call, TRBD2, has no DNA check behind it. Germline CDR1 and CDR2: LNHNV and YYDKDF (reference sequence). Inclusive of both ends, the CDR3 amounts to 10 amino acids.

As to this clonotype: A clone one base away is much larger, so this may be a read error. This chain joins TRBV5-6 and TRBJ2-7, with D hard to call. Trimming removed 0 bases from V and 2 bases from J, with 6 bases in between. This CDR3 comprises 13 residues. CDR1 and CDR2 (germline): SGHDT, YYEEEE. The CDR3 spells CASSLAYTYEQYF. In nucleotides, the CDR3 is TGTGCCAGCAGCTTGGCCTATACCTACGAGCAGTACTTC.

CDR3 loop: CASSPPGRSQETQYF. CDR3 in DNA: TGCGCCAGCAGCCCGCCGGGACGGAGTCAAGAGACCCAGTACTTC. The chain links TRBV5-1 to TRBJ2-5, with D perhaps matching TRBD1 or TRBD2 (5 bases each). The germline V gene encodes CDR1 SGHRS and CDR2 YFSETQ. This CDR3 has 15 amino acids. With 4 bases removed from V and 2 bases from J, the gap between germline ends came to 15 bases. Looking up the rest from reference TRBV5-1 and TRBJ2-5 gives the full variable domain: KAGVTQTPRYLIKTRGQQVTLSCSPISGHRSVSWYQQTPGQGLQFLFEYFSETQRNKGNFPGRFSGRQFSNSRSEMNVSTLELGDSALYLCASSPPGRSQETQYFGPGTRLLVL.

This chain joins TRBV7-2 and TRBJ2-5, with 9 positions matching TRBD2. Losses at the gene ends were 1 base for V and 5 bases for J; bases not matched to a gene: 11. Germline V gene lookup returns CDR1 SGHTA and CDR2 FQGNSA. This CDR3 has 17 amino acids. This CDR3 is CASSLDGGTSRGETQYF. The CDR3 DNA sequence: TGTGCCAGCAGCTTAGACGGAGGGACTAGCCGGGGGGAGACCCAGTACTTC. Full variable domain (missing parts from reference TRBV7-2 and TRBJ2-5): GAGVSQSPSNKVTEKGKDVELRCDPISGHTALYWYRQSLGQGLEFLIYFQGNSAPDKSGLPSDRFSAERTGGSVSTLTIQRTQQEDSAVYLCASSLDGGTSRGETQYFGPGTRLLVL.

This clonotype has ten or more counts. J is TRBJ1-4 and V is TRBV4-1; a possible D gene is TRBD1 (5 bases). The germline CDR1 and CDR2 sequences are MGHRA and YSYEKL. This CDR3 comprises 15 residues. The germline V and J ends were trimmed by 4 bases and 4 bases, with 13 bases remaining between them. CDR3 loop: CASSRPQGFNEKLFF. The CDR3 region has the DNA TGCGCCAGCAGCCGGCCTCAGGGTTTTAATGAAAAACTGTTTTTT.

This chain joins TRBV7-8 and TRBJ2-5; D is perhaps TRBD2 (6 bases). V was cut by 5 bases and J by 3 bases, with 13 bases left in between. The length of the CDR3 is 14 residues. Per germline, CDR1 SGHVS and CDR2 FQNEAQ. The CDR3 DNA sequence: TGTGCCAGCAGCGGCGGAGGGACGGAAGAGACCCAGTACTTC. It is translated as CASSGGGTEETQYF.

This clonotype was found a few times. J is TRBJ1-2 and V is TRBV3-1; tentative D call: TRBD1 (6 bases). The CDR3 is 17 amino acids. Germline CDR1 reads LGHDT; CDR2 reads YNNKEL (reference sequence). Trimming took off 4 bases at V and 3 bases at J, with 21 bases between the two ends. CDR3 in amino acids: CASSRGGFIAGDYGYTF. The CDR3, as DNA: TGTGCCAGCAGCCGAGGGGGTTTTATTGCAGGGGACTATGGCTACACCTTC.

The chain links TRBV18 to TRBJ1-3, with D perhaps TRBD1 (6 bases). The CDR3 runs to 15 residues. In germline, CDR1 is KGHSH, CDR2 LQKENI. V was clipped by 5 bases and J by 2 bases, with 13 bases between them. Here the CDR3 DNA reads TGTGCCAGCTCAACCGACCGGGGGCCTGGAAACACCATATATTTT. Its translation is CASSTDRGPGNTIYF.

This clonotype appeared many times. This chain uses TRBV6-1 with TRBJ2-6, with 7 bases lining up with TRBD1. V shed 5 bases, J shed 0 bases, and the junction held 13 bases outside the gene matches. The CDR3 is 19 residues long. CDR1 MNHNS and CDR2 SASEGT come from the germline V gene. This CDR3 is CASSPPYYRGYSGANVLTF. CDR3 sequence (DNA): TGTGCCAGCAGTCCCCCGTACTACAGGGGATACTCTGGGGCCAACGTCCTGACTTTC.

The chain carries TRBV29-1 and TRBJ2-7; 9 bases agree with TRBD1. Looked up from germline, CDR1 is SQVTM and CDR2 is ANQGSEA. CDR3 length equals 14 residues. With V trimmed by 4 bases and J by 2 bases, 6 bases remained unmatched. CDR3 sequence: CSVVGQGNTYEQYF. In DNA, the CDR3 is TGCAGCGTTGTGGGACAGGGTAATACCTACGAGCAGTACTTC.

This clonotype was seen more than once but under ten times. The chain has TRBV7-2 and TRBJ1-2; 9 nucleotides match TRBD1. Germline V gives CDR1 SGHTA, CDR2 FQGNSA. V trimming: 7 bases; J trimming: 4 bases; junction bases outside the gene matches: 7. The CDR3 is made up of 14 amino acids. Here the CDR3 reads CASTAGDRVYGYTF. In nucleotides, the CDR3 is TGTGCCAGCACCGCCGGGGACAGGGTCTATGGCTACACCTTC.

This clonotype came up many times. The J gene is TRBJ2-7, the V gene TRBV2; tentative D call: TRBD2 (6 bases). Trimming left V 7 bases short and J 3 bases short, with 16 bases between. CDR1 SNHLY and CDR2 FYNNEI come from the germline V gene. The CDR3 sequence is 14 residues long. CDR3 nucleotide sequence: TGTGCCAGCACCCGGGGAGGAACCCTCTACGAGCAGTACTTC. Translation: CASTRGGTLYEQYF.

The chain is built from TRBV2 and TRBJ1-6, with D possibly TRBD1 on 6 matching bases. The V end was cut by 3 bases, the J end by 10 bases, with 16 bases between. Germline V gives CDR1 SNHLY, CDR2 FYNNEI. CDR3 length equals 15 residues. The CDR3 bases are TGTGCCAGCAGTGACCGTGGGGGCGCGGGATCACCCCTCCACTTT. Amino acid sequence: CASSDRGGAGSPLHF.

This chain connects TRBV10-3 to TRBJ1-4, with a weak D call TRBD1 (6 bases). Trimming left V 6 bases short and J 5 bases short, with 16 bases between. This CDR3 has 15 amino acids. CDR1 ENHRY and CDR2 SYGVKD come from the germline V gene. CDR3 in amino acids: CAISSDSGTNEKLFF. The CDR3 DNA reads as TGTGCCATCAGCTCGGACAGCGGGACAAATGAAAAACTGTTTTTT.

This clonotype was recorded many times. The V call is TRBV12-3 or TRBV12-4, the J call TRBJ1-2, with 7 bases aligning to TRBD1. The V segment lost 6 bases and the J segment 8 bases; nucleotides outside the gene matches: 9. The CDR3 has 13 amino acids. CDR3 DNA sequence: TGTGCCAGCAGGAAGACAGGGCTGGGGGGCTACACCTTC. It specifies CASRKTGLGGYTF.

The table lists this clonotype with many counts. This chain joins TRBV4-1 and TRBJ1-5; D is unclear. The germline V gene has CDR1 MGHRA and CDR2 YSYEKL. V was shortened by 3 bases and J by 0 bases, with 15 bases between the two germline ends. This CDR3 region has 17 residues. The CDR3 DNA reads as TGCGCCAGCAGCCAGGTCCCCCGAGGGCGTAGCAATCAGCCCCAGCATTTT. Protein: CASSQVPRGRSNQPQHF.

In regard to this clonotype: Germline is not matched at one junction end, which may reflect a read error. The rearrangement uses TRBV2 and TRBJ2-5; TRBD1 might be the D (6 bases). The J call may not be correct, given that the DNA end is closer to TRBJ2-7. The CDR3 has 14 amino acids. Germline V gene data show CDR1 as SNHLY and CDR2 as FYNNEI. The CDR3 DNA reads as TGTGCCAACAGTTTTGGACAGAAAACCTACGAGCAGTACTTC. Translated, it gives CANSFGQKTYEQYF.

This clonotype was seen at least ten times. The CDR3 DNA follows: TGTGCCAGCAGCCCGTGGAGGGAGACCCAGTACTTC. Encoded protein: CASSPWRETQYF. The chain links TRBV11-2 to TRBJ2-5; a possible D gene is TRBD2 (5 bases). The CDR3 extends over 12 amino acids. With 5 bases removed from V and 5 bases from J, the gap between germline ends came to 9 bases. Germline V gives CDR1 SGHAT, CDR2 FQNNGV.

There are a few counts of this clonotype. The chain is built from TRBV29-1 and TRBJ1-2; D may be TRBD1 (5 bases). The CDR3 covers 16 residues. V was shortened by 6 bases and J by 4 bases, with 24 bases between the two germline ends. Per the germline V gene, CDR1 is SQVTM and CDR2 is ANQGSEA. In DNA form, the CDR3 reads TGCAGCGTGGTAGCCGGGGGTACCTCAGGAGGCTATGGCTACACCTTC. Residues: CSVVAGGTSGGYGYTF.

The genes are TRBV6-5 and TRBJ1-2; the D gene is possibly TRBD1 (5 bases). Trimming removed 7 bases from V and 1 base from J, with 16 bases in between. The CDR3 has 15 residues. Germline values: CDR1 MNHEY, CDR2 SVGAGI. This CDR3 reads CASTQGAVINYGYTF. As DNA, the CDR3 is TGTGCCAGCACCCAAGGGGCGGTTATTAACTATGGCTACACCTTC.

This clonotype was seen a handful of times. The J gene is TRBJ2-2, the V gene TRBV20-1; tentatively, D is TRBD2 (5 bases). This CDR3 has 15 amino acids. V lost 0 bases and J 0 bases, leaving 8 bases between the germline ends. The germline gives CDR1 DFQATT, CDR2 SNEGSKA (reference sequence). The CDR3 bases are TGCAGTGCTAGAGAGATTAGCGCGAACACCGGGGAGCTGTTTTTT. Its protein is CSAREISANTGELFF.

As DNA, the CDR3 is TGTGCCATCAGCGCGGGAGGGCAGGCCCAAGAGACCCAGTACTTC. Translation: CAISAGGQAQETQYF. This chain uses TRBV10-3 with TRBJ2-5; 9 nucleotides align to TRBD2. Germline V CDR1 and CDR2: ENHRY, SYGVKD. The CDR3 is made up of 15 amino acids. V was clipped by 6 bases and J by 1 base; unmatched bases: 6.

This rearrangement joins TRBV20-1 to TRBJ2-3; D could derive from TRBD1 or TRBD2 (5 bases each). This CDR3 contains 12 residues. V lost 3 bases and J 9 bases, leaving 13 bases between the germline ends. Germline V lookup: CDR1 DFQATT, CDR2 SNEGSKA (reference sequence). The CDR3 region is CSASGPGTTQYF. The CDR3 DNA reads as TGCAGTGCTAGCGGTCCCGGGACGACGCAGTATTTT.